This entry lists 26 T cell receptor beta chains sequenced from one sample in a study of shared clonotypes between healthy human individuals. Profiling relied on immunoSEQ multiplex PCR, and the TCRdb table lists in-frame clones only, not all of them. The sample lists 2 million to 3 million clones, approximately 93% occurring once. Sequences were obtained from naive CD4+ T cells from PBMCs. Subset given: CD45RA+ positively selected. The receptors derive from a man between 18 and 29 years old in good health. Some clones in this sample may be carry-over from other donors' samples.

The chain links TRBV5-1 to TRBJ1-1; D is unclear. CDR1 is SGHRS, CDR2 YFSETQ, per germline. The CDR3 length is 12 residues. V lost 1 base to trimming and J lost 7 bases, with 8 bases between them. The CDR3 sequence is CASSLFGHEAFF. CDR3 DNA: TGCGCCAGCAGCTTGTTTGGCCATGAAGCTTTCTTT.

The gene calls are TRBV9 and TRBJ2-1; 7 nucleotides match TRBD2. V lost 4 bases, J lost 6 bases, and 7 bases stayed unmatched. Per germline, CDR1 SGDLS and CDR2 YYNGEE. This CDR3 is built from 14 residues. The CDR3 sequence is CASSLAVRANEQFF. The CDR3 nucleotides are TGTGCCAGCAGCCTAGCGGTGAGGGCCAATGAGCAGTTCTTC.

This clone was seen a few times. The chain couples TRBV4-2 to TRBJ2-3; D perhaps matches TRBD2 (5 bases). This CDR3 comprises 15 residues. Trimming shortened V by 2 bases and J by 6 bases, and 15 bases separated the two germline ends. The V gene's germline CDR1 is LGHNA and CDR2 YNFKEQ. DNA of the CDR3: TGTGCCAGCAGCCAAATCGGGATTCTGGTGGATACGCAGTATTTT. Translated, it gives CASSQIGILVDTQYF.

The J gene is TRBJ2-7, the V gene TRBV13; 7 bases fit TRBD1. Per germline, CDR1 PRHDT and CDR2 FYEKMQ (reference sequence). The ends lost 7 bases at V and 3 bases at J; junction bases unmatched: 15. CDR3 length equals 16 residues. This CDR3 reads CASTPSPGQSRYEQYF. CDR3 nucleotides: TGTGCCAGCACCCCGAGTCCGGGACAGTCTCGCTACGAGCAGTACTTC.

There are a few counts of this clone. The chain joins TRBV2 to TRBJ1-2, with D possibly being TRBD1 (5 bases). Per the germline V gene, CDR1 is SNHLY and CDR2 is FYNNEI. The germline V and J ends were trimmed by 6 bases and 5 bases, with 19 bases remaining between them. The CDR3 totals 15 residues. CDR3 residues: CASSPGGDVVYGYTF. DNA for the CDR3: TGTGCCAGCAGCCCCGGTGGGGACGTAGTTTATGGCTACACCTTC.

The chain couples TRBV28 to TRBJ2-7; no firm D call. The CDR3 has 12 residues. Germline CDR1 MDHEN, CDR2 SYDVKM. The V end was cut by 2 bases, the J end by 5 bases, with 7 bases between. The CDR3 region is CASSLGPNEQYF. CDR3 DNA: TGTGCCAGCAGTTTAGGACCGAACGAGCAGTACTTC.

The chain couples TRBV25-1 to TRBJ2-1, with 7 bases that match TRBD1. V trimming: 4 bases; J trimming: 4 bases; junction bases outside the gene matches: 13. The germline gives CDR1 MGHDK, CDR2 SYGVNS. The CDR3 covers 17 residues. Here the CDR3 reads CASSGHGRDSTYNEQFF. The CDR3 DNA is TGTGCCAGCAGTGGCCACGGCCGGGACAGCACTTACAATGAGCAGTTCTTC.

The rearrangement uses TRBV7-9 and TRBJ2-7, with TRBD2 as a possible D gene (6 bases). The V gene lost 1 base and the J gene lost 0 bases, with 10 bases spanning the gap. Germline V CDR1 and CDR2: SEHNR, FQNEAQ (reference sequence). The CDR3 loop spans 15 amino acids. CDR3 region: CASSLVGGTSYEQYF. The CDR3 DNA reads as TGTGCCAGCAGCTTAGTCGGGGGAACCTCCTACGAGCAGTACTTC.

The V gene is TRBV14, the J gene TRBJ2-1, with D perhaps TRBD1 (6 bases). Trimming removed 1 base at V and 9 bases at J, with 7 bases between. CDR1 SGHDN and CDR2 FVKESK come from the germline V gene. The CDR3 loop spans 12 amino acids. CDR3 in amino acids: CASSQGRGEQFF. The CDR3 nucleotides are TGTGCCAGCAGCCAAGGCAGGGGTGAGCAGTTCTTC.

The V and J genes are TRBV10-3 and TRBJ2-7; D is perhaps TRBD1 (6 bases). The CDR3 is 17 residues long. V was clipped by 0 bases and J by 0 bases, with 15 bases between them. From germline, CDR1 is ENHRY and CDR2 SYGVKD. In DNA form, the CDR3 reads TGTGCCATCAGTGAGTCGGGAAGGCAGGGGAGCTCCTACGAGCAGTACTTC. Translated, it gives CAISESGRQGSSYEQYF.

Concerning this clone: The same CDR3 also results from other DNA sequences found in this sample. The J gene is TRBJ2-1, the V gene TRBV9, with D possibly matching TRBD2 (6 bases). Between the trimmed V and J ends, which lost 1 base and 3 bases, there was a span of 11 bases. The CDR3 sequence is 15 residues long. Germline-derived CDR1 and CDR2 are SGDLS and YYNGEE. In nucleotides, the CDR3 is TGTGCCAGCAGCGTAAACTCGGGAGTCTACAATGAGCAGTTCTTC. Translated: CASSVNSGVYNEQFF.

The chain uses TRBV4-2 and TRBJ2-7; D unresolved. With 4 bases removed from V and 3 bases from J, the gap between germline ends came to 13 bases. CDR3 size: 14 residues. CDR1 LGHNA and CDR2 YNFKEQ come from the germline V gene. CDR3 sequence: CASSRTDGVYEQYF. The CDR3, as DNA: TGTGCCAGCAGCCGGACGGACGGAGTCTACGAGCAGTACTTC.

The chain employs TRBV5-4 and TRBJ2-7; D call uncertain. Between the trimmed V and J ends, which lost 4 bases and 4 bases, there was a span of 9 bases. Germline CDR1 SGHNT, CDR2 YYREEE (reference sequence). This CDR3 has 12 residues. In DNA, the CDR3 is TGTGCCAGCAGCCAGGACCGTTACGAGCAGTACTTC. It specifies CASSQDRYEQYF. Variable domain in full (rest from reference TRBV5-4 and TRBJ2-7): ETGVTQSPTHLIKTRGQQVTLRCSSQSGHNTVSWYQQALGQGPQFIFQYYREEENGRGNFPPRFSGLQFPNYSSELNVNALELDDSALYLCASSQDRYEQYFGPGTRLTVT.

The chain is built from TRBV6-5 and TRBJ2-7, with TRBD1 identical over 9 bases. V was pared by 6 bases and J by 2 bases, with 8 bases of the junction left unmatched. The germline gives CDR1 MNHEY, CDR2 SVGAGI. CDR3 length: 15 amino acids. CDR3 in DNA: TGTGCCAGCAGAAGGGACAGGGTGACTACCTACGAGCAGTACTTC. It encodes CASRRDRVTTYEQYF.

The chain joins TRBV5-1 to TRBJ2-3; D not resolved. The V gene lost 1 base and the J gene lost 5 bases, with 17 bases spanning the gap. This CDR3 region has 16 residues. Germline values: CDR1 SGHRS, CDR2 YFSETQ. CDR3 amino acids: CASSLMGSGEVDTQYF. In DNA form, the CDR3 reads TGCGCCAGCAGCTTGATGGGGTCCGGAGAGGTAGATACGCAGTATTTT.

The V and J genes are TRBV9 and TRBJ1-2, with D maybe TRBD1 (5 bases). The germline gives CDR1 SGDLS, CDR2 YYNGEE. The CDR3 has 15 residues. V lost 5 bases to trimming and J lost 0 bases, with 14 bases between them. CDR3 bases: TGTGCCAGCAGTCGGGGCCCGGACACTAACTATGGCTACACCTTC. This sequence encodes CASSRGPDTNYGYTF.

The V and J genes are TRBV28 and TRBJ1-1; D possibly corresponds to TRBD1 (5 bases). This CDR3 is 16 amino acids long. Germline values: CDR1 MDHEN, CDR2 SYDVKM. Trimming cost V 2 bases and J 6 bases, with 19 bases left between them. This chain's CDR3 is CASSLGQSRGRAEAFF. The CDR3 bases are TGTGCCAGCAGTTTAGGGCAGTCTCGGGGGAGGGCTGAAGCTTTCTTT. Based on the CDR3 plus reference TRBV28 and TRBJ1-1, the full variable domain is DVKVTQSSRYLVKRTGEKVFLECVQDMDHENMFWYRQDPGLGLRLIYFSYDVKMKEKGDIPEGYSVSREKKERFSLILESASTNQTSMYLCASSLGQSRGRAEAFFGQGTRLTVV.

This chain joins TRBV7-9 and TRBJ2-2, with 9 bases that match TRBD2. Per germline, CDR1 SEHNR and CDR2 FQNEAQ (reference sequence). CDR3 length equals 13 residues. In DNA, the CDR3 is TGTAGCGTTTTAGCGGGAGAGACCGGGGAGCTGTTTTTT. Translating gives CSVLAGETGELFF.

The rearrangement links TRBV5-1 to TRBJ2-3, with 11 bases identical to TRBD2. CDR3 length: 15 residues. CDR1 and CDR2 (germline): SGHRS, YFSETQ. Trimming at V came to 3 bases and at J to 3 bases, leaving 3 bases not matched to a gene. The CDR3 loop reads CASSSTSGRTDTQYF. In DNA form, the CDR3 reads TGCGCCAGCAGCTCTACTAGCGGGAGAACAGATACGCAGTATTTT.

The V and J genes are TRBV15 and TRBJ2-7, with a possible D match to TRBD1 (5 bases). There are 18 residues in the CDR3. Per the germline V gene, CDR1 is LNHNV and CDR2 is YYDKDF (reference sequence). Trimming removed 1 base at V and 3 bases at J, with 22 bases between. CDR3 sequence reads: CATSRGSGYASKDYEQYF. DNA for the CDR3: TGTGCCACCAGCAGAGGTTCAGGGTACGCGAGCAAAGACTACGAGCAGTACTTC.

This chain connects TRBV7-9 to TRBJ2-1; 8 bases match TRBD2. CDR3 length: 16 amino acids. Germline lookup yields CDR1 SEHNR and CDR2 FQNEAQ (reference sequence). J was trimmed by 8 bases and V by 1 base; bases with no gene match: 10. The CDR3 nucleotides are TGTGCCAGCAGCTTAGACACGGGAGGGCCCCCGCATGAGCAGTTCTTC. Translation: CASSLDTGGPPHEQFF.

This clone was seen just once. The chain combines TRBV4-1 with TRBJ1-1; no clear D. From germline, CDR1 is MGHRA and CDR2 YSYEKL. Trimming pared 5 bases from V and 2 bases from J, leaving 24 bases between. This CDR3 has 18 amino acids. CDR3 loop: CASSSPPPSGGSNTEAFF. The CDR3 nucleotides are TGCGCCAGCAGCTCACCACCACCCTCGGGAGGGAGCAACACTGAAGCTTTCTTT.

The chain links TRBV28 to TRBJ1-1, with D tentatively TRBD1 (5 bases). Germline values: CDR1 MDHEN, CDR2 SYDVKM. V dropped 1 base and J dropped 4 bases, with 16 bases sitting between them. The CDR3 length is 16 residues. CDR3 region: CASSLSYRTRGTEAFF. For the CDR3, the DNA is TGTGCCAGCAGTTTATCCTACCGGACAAGGGGCACTGAAGCTTTCTTT.

The chain is built from TRBV18 and TRBJ2-7, with D perhaps matching TRBD2 (7 bases). CDR1 and CDR2 from the germline V gene are KGHSH and LQKENI. V was cut by 2 bases and J by 3 bases, with 17 bases left in between. The CDR3 consists of 16 residues. CDR3 coding DNA: TGTGCCAGCTCACCAGGACAGCGGGGTCTAGGCTACGAGCAGTACTTC. Encoded protein: CASSPGQRGLGYEQYF.

The rearrangement joins TRBV5-1 to TRBJ2-3, with D perhaps being TRBD1 or TRBD2 (5 bases each). Germline values: CDR1 SGHRS, CDR2 YFSETQ. The CDR3 is made up of 15 amino acids. Deletions cut 0 bases from V and 4 bases from J, with 12 bases between. The DNA of the CDR3 is TGCGCCAGCAGCTTGGCCTTGGGGGTGGCAGATACGCAGTATTTT. Translation gives CASSLALGVADTQYF.

V usage is TRBV5-1 and J usage is TRBJ1-5; D might be TRBD1 (6 bases). The germline V and J ends were trimmed by 4 bases and 7 bases, with 15 bases remaining between them. This CDR3 has 14 amino acids. Germline assignment: CDR1 SGHRS and CDR2 YFSETQ. Written as DNA, the CDR3 is TGCGCCAGCAGCCTAGGGGGGTGGGACCAGCCCCAGCATTTT. It codes for CASSLGGWDQPQHF.